This T cell receptor (beta chain) derives from a study of control samples from healthy donors and cancer patients. Assay: immunoSEQ multiplex PCR; the TCRdb copy retains only in-frame clones and omits some. The sample lists 390,000 or so clones; 90% were seen once. The sample consisted of PBMCs. The receptor was isolated from a middle-aged man with head and neck cancer.

The CDR3 spells CASRASVKNTDTQYF. The DNA for the CDR3 is TGTGCCAGCAGGGCCAGCGTAAAAAACACAGATACGCAGTATTTT. J is TRBJ2-3 and V is TRBV9; the D is unclear. The length of the CDR3 is 15 residues. Trimming cost V 5 bases and J 2 bases, with 15 bases left between them. CDR1 is SGDLS, CDR2 YYNGEE, per germline.